The 4 T cell receptor beta chains given below trace back to one sample, sequenced in a study of cytomegalovirus exposure and HLA in healthy donors. Researchers ran the PCR with 60 Vbeta and 13 Jbeta primers. Generated by immunoSEQ multiplex PCR, the TCRdb table keeps only in-frame clones and is missing some. The sample contains 95,000 to 150,000 clones, just over 65% of which appear only once. What was sequenced was PBMCs. Source of these receptors: a man in his late teens or twenties in good health and CMV-seronegative.

Only a few counts were recorded for this clone. DNA for the CDR3: TGTGCCAGCTCATTACGCGGACAGGGGGACGGCTACACCTTC. Its protein product is CASSLRGQGDGYTF. The chain is built from TRBV18 and TRBJ1-2; TRBD1 matches 10 bases. The CDR3 extends over 14 amino acids. Germline V gene lookup returns CDR1 KGHSH and CDR2 LQKENI. Trimming took 5 bases from V and 8 from J; bases not matched to a gene: 8. The full variable domain, rest sourced from reference TRBV18 and TRBJ1-2, is NAGVMQNPRHLVRRRGQEARLRCSPMKGHSHVYWYRQLPEEGLKFMVYLQKENIIDESGMPKERFSAEFPKEGPSILRIQQVVRGDSAAYFCASSLRGQGDGYTFGSGTRLTVV.

The CDR3 sequence is CASSDGLGRANEQFF. The CDR3 region has the DNA TGTGCCAGCAGCGACGGACTAGGGAGAGCCAATGAGCAGTTCTTC. This rearrangement joins TRBV7-2 to TRBJ2-1, with 7 bases matching TRBD2. Germline trimming cut 5 bases from V and 6 bases from J; bases unmatched to any gene: 10. CDR3 length: 15 amino acids. Germline lookup yields CDR1 SGHTA and CDR2 FQGNSA.

CDR3 DNA: TGTGCCAGCTCATTTCAGGGGAACACCTACGAGCAGTACTTC. Amino acid sequence: CASSFQGNTYEQYF. The chain recombines TRBV18 with TRBJ2-7; tentatively, D is TRBD1 (6 bases). V lost 5 bases, J lost 2 bases, and 13 bases lay in between. The CDR3 is 14 amino acids. CDR1 KGHSH and CDR2 LQKENI come from the germline V gene.

The chain employs TRBV27 and TRBJ1-2; perhaps TRBD1 as D (5 bases). V was clipped by 0 bases and J by 3 bases, with 17 bases between them. The germline V gene has CDR1 MNHEY and CDR2 SMNVEV (reference sequence). The CDR3 sequence is 17 residues long. CDR3 residues: CASSLSLPPTAYYGYTF. CDR3 DNA sequence: TGTGCCAGCAGTTTATCTCTCCCCCCGACAGCGTACTATGGCTACACCTTC.